This TCR beta chain came from a study of control samples from healthy donors and cancer patients. The assay was immunoSEQ multiplex PCR, and TCRdb's table has in-frame clones only and misses some. This table holds about 150,000 clones, approximately 93% found once. This clonotype originated in a man between 18 and 29 years old in good health. Specimen: blood.

The CDR3 reads CASSADRVGVNEKLFF. CDR3 nucleotide sequence: TGTGCCAGCAGCGCCGACAGGGTTGGGGTTAATGAAAAACTGTTTTTT. V usage is TRBV2 and J usage is TRBJ1-4; TRBD1 matches 7 bases. Germline trimming cut 6 bases from V and 4 bases from J; bases unmatched to any gene: 11. The CDR3 sequence is 16 residues long. Germline V gene lookup returns CDR1 SNHLY and CDR2 FYNNEI.